These 10 T cell receptor beta chains were all obtained from the same sample, sequenced in a study of blood T cells in healthy people across ages. PCR was performed a second time for about 6 to 12 cycles using a sample-barcoded 5' primer and a J-beta primer mix. MiXCR, run by TCRdb on the 5' RACE reads, gives a single entry per CDR3 protein. The table shows roughly 1.4 million distinct CDR3 sequences, with approximately 60% occurring only once. Sequenced input: blood. The receptors here all came from a young man in good health.

The rearrangement links TRBV7-8 to TRBJ2-1, with D perhaps being TRBD1 or TRBD2 (5 bases each). Trimming left V 3 bases short and J 0 bases short, with 9 bases between. The CDR3 sequence is 15 residues long. The germline CDR1 and CDR2 sequences are SGHVS and FQNEAQ. CDR3 nucleotide sequence: TGTGCCAGCAGCTTCAGGGAGAGCTCCTACAATGAGCAGTTCTTC. Translating it yields CASSFRESSYNEQFF. Complete variable domain (other parts from reference TRBV7-8 and TRBJ2-1): GAGVSQSPRYKVAKRGQDVALRCDPISGHVSLFWYQQALGQGPEFLTYFQNEAQLDKSGLPSDRFFAERPEGSVSTLKIQRTQQEDSAVYLCASSFRESSYNEQFFGPGTRLTVL.

The chain employs TRBV4-1 and TRBJ2-3; 10 nucleotides line up with TRBD2. V shed 0 bases, J shed 5 bases, and the junction held 8 bases outside the gene matches. Germline V lookup: CDR1 MGHRA, CDR2 YSYEKL. The CDR3 runs 17 residues. CDR3 amino acids: CASSQEATSGKKDTQYF. Here the CDR3 DNA reads TGCGCCAGCAGCCAAGAGGCCACTAGCGGGAAGAAAGATACGCAGTATTTT.

The rearrangement joins TRBV12-3 or TRBV12-4 to TRBJ2-1; no firm D call. Trimming shortened V by 7 bases and J by 9 bases, and 13 bases separated the two germline ends. This CDR3 is 12 amino acids long. CDR3 residues: CASTVYAAEQFF. The CDR3 DNA follows: TGTGCCAGCACCGTCTATGCAGCTGAGCAGTTCTTC.

A few counts support this clonotype. This sequence joins TRBV29-1 and TRBJ2-1; 8 nucleotides line up with TRBD1. V was clipped by 6 bases and J by 5 bases; unmatched bases: 6. The CDR3 spans 13 residues. Germline loops: CDR1 SQVTM, CDR2 ANQGSEA. The CDR3 sequence is CSVVDRGDNEQFF. The CDR3 bases are TGCAGCGTAGTAGACAGGGGCGACAATGAGCAGTTCTTC.

The chain has TRBV2 and TRBJ2-1; D is ambiguous. Germline assignment: CDR1 SNHLY and CDR2 FYNNEI. CDR3 length: 13 amino acids. Trimming cost V 7 bases and J 4 bases, with 11 bases left between them. CDR3 residues: CASNPSPYNEQFF. The DNA of the CDR3 is TGTGCCAGCAACCCTTCCCCTTACAATGAGCAGTTCTTC.

This clonotype showed up just a few times. The rearrangement links TRBV14 to TRBJ2-4, with 7 bases aligning to TRBD2. J lost 3 bases, V lost 2 bases, and 4 bases had no gene match. The CDR3 is made up of 15 amino acids. Germline CDR1 SGHDN, CDR2 FVKESK. For the CDR3, the DNA is TGTGCCAGCAGCCAACTAGCGGATTTCAAAAACATTCAGTACTTC. Protein product: CASSQLADFKNIQYF.

The genes are TRBV28 and TRBJ2-5; D possibly corresponds to TRBD2 (5 bases). This CDR3 is built from 15 residues. Trimming cost V 4 bases and J 6 bases, with 18 bases left between them. Per the germline V gene, CDR1 is MDHEN and CDR2 is SYDVKM. Here the CDR3 DNA reads TGTGCCAGCAGTTCTCCCCAGCGGAGGCTGCAGACCCAGTACTTC. This encodes CASSSPQRRLQTQYF.

V usage is TRBV27 and J usage is TRBJ2-1; 11 bases are shared with TRBD2. This CDR3 is built from 17 residues. Germline-derived CDR1 and CDR2 are MNHEY and SMNVEV (reference sequence). Unmatched junction bases numbered 6, after V lost 1 base and J lost 4 bases. The CDR3 here is CASSLFEGTSGYNEQFF. As DNA, the CDR3 is TGTGCCAGCAGTTTATTTGAAGGGACTAGCGGTTACAATGAGCAGTTCTTC.

The rearrangement joins TRBV10-3 to TRBJ2-1; TRBD2 matches 11 bases. Germline V lookup: CDR1 ENHRY, CDR2 SYGVKD. The length of the CDR3 is 14 residues. V was clipped by 7 bases and J by 6 bases; unmatched bases: 5. The CDR3 protein is CAIMGTSGSNEQFF. CDR3 DNA sequence: TGTGCCATCATGGGGACTAGCGGTAGCAATGAGCAGTTCTTC.

V usage is TRBV20-1 and J usage is TRBJ2-5, with D uncertain. Deletions cut 0 bases from V and 11 bases from J, with 16 bases between. The germline V gene encodes CDR1 DFQATT and CDR2 SNEGSKA (reference sequence). This CDR3 comprises 13 residues. The CDR3 protein is CSARDLGYNEQYF. The DNA of the CDR3 is TGCAGTGCTAGAGATCTTGGGTACAATGAGCAGTACTTC.